This TCR beta chain comes out of a study of CD8+ T cells in alopecia areata. Across the whole study: Among treated patients, oral tofacitinib was administered at 5 to 10 mg twice daily. Patients took tofacitinib for 6 to 18 months, followed by 6 drug-free months.

Extracted from the samples, RNA was reverse transcribed into cDNA to serve as the sequencing template. Assay used: immunoSEQ multiplex PCR; TCRdb lists only in-frame clones, some missing. The data contain under 250,000 clones, 50% to 70% of them singletons. As to this clone: The target antigen is unknown.

Study outcomes and limitations: Relative to normal scalp, lesional scalp, especially alopecia totalis/universalis, showed higher clonality.

V was trimmed by 6 bases and J by 3 bases, leaving 15 bases between them. Per the germline V gene, CDR1 is ENHRY and CDR2 is SYGVKD. The CDR3 sequence is 14 residues long. Noted treatment: oral pan-JAK inhibitor, 5-10 mg twice daily. Those with alopecia areata gave lesional scalp punch biopsies and peripheral blood. Sequences were derived from CD4+ T cells sorted from blood, sampled at week 4, from a patient treated with tofacitinib. The V gene is TRBV10-3, the J gene TRBJ2-7; possibly TRBD2 for D (5 bases). This TCR derives from a human donor with alopecia areata. In DNA, the CDR3 is TGTGCCATCAGAGCTGCAGCGGTTGGCTACGAGCAGTACTTC. Amino acids: CAIRAAAVGYEQYF.